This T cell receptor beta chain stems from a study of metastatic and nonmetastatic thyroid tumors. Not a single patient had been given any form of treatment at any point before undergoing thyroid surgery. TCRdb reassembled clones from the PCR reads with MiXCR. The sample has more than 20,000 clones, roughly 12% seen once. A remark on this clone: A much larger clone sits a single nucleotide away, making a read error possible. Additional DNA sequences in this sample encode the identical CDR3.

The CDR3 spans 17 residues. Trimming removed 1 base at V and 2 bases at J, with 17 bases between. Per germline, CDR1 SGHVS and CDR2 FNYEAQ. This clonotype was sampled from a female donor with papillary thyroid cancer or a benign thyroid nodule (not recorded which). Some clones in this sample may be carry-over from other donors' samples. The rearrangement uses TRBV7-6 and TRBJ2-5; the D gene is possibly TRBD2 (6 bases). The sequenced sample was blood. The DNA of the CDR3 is TGTGCCAGCAGCTTAGGTAGTGGTCGGGAGCTACAAGAGACCCAGTACTTC. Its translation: CASSLGSGRELQETQYF.